This TCR beta chain was found in a study of Ad26.COV2.S vaccination and SARS-CoV-2 variants (dated by TCRdb to about 2021). Context from the whole study: Donors in the vaccine arm were drawn from COV1001, a multicentre, randomized, double-blind, placebo-controlled phase I-IIa trial testing Ad26.COV2.S in healthy adults. Ad26.COV2.S was given intramuscularly at 5x10^10 or 1x10^11 viral particles, as a single shot or as two shots 56 days apart. The specificity and breadth of SARS-CoV-2-reactive T cell receptors after Ad26.COV2.S vaccination were assessed by TCRbeta repertoire sequencing. A total of approximately 30 samples were included in the TCR-sequenced set, comprising roughly 19 Ad26.COV2.S vaccine recipients, 5 placebo recipients and 8 SARS-CoV-2 convalescent individuals. Trial participants were randomized into five groups of five, in which low-dose or high-dose Ad26.COV2.S was given once or twice, or placebo was given on both occasions. Throughout the experiments and outcome assessment, investigators stayed blinded to trial group allocation. The paper as a whole reports these results and caveats: After vaccination, spike-specific CD8+ and CD4+ T cell responses were reported to show substantial breadth. Comparable non-spike TCR breadth was observed between vaccine and placebo recipients, consistent with only spike being contained in the vaccine. Compared with placebo recipients, Ad26.COV2.S recipients showed higher spike-specific TCR breadth (P = 0.0014). Comparing responses between vaccine doses or regimens was not something the study was powered to do. It was noted by the authors that total T cell responses may have been underestimated by the TCR breadth and depth analyses.

CDR1 and CDR2 are read off the germline V gene (reference sequence) as DFQATT and SNEGSKA. The CDR3 holds 14 amino acids from the cysteine to the phenylalanine. The kept DNA is CDR3 alone, 42 bases in frame from the first base. Compared with germline, V lacks 3 bases and J lacks 3 bases; bases without a gene match: 6. The immunoSEQ Assay was used to sequence TCRbeta CDR3 regions. After extraction, genomic DNA underwent amplification by bias-controlled multiplex PCR, followed by high-throughput sequencing. The paper's processing steps were these. To quantify the absolute abundance of every unique TCRbeta CDR3 region, sequences were collapsed and filtered. T cell fraction was estimated by normalizing TCRbeta template counts to usable DNA, with usable DNA measured through amplification of reference genes found in all nucleated cells. Repertoire TCRs were annotated as SARS-CoV-2-specific by exact matching of V gene, CDR3 amino acid sequence and J gene to a known reactive TCR set. The reference SARS-CoV-2 TCR set was derived from MIRA and filtered for enrichment in COVID-19-positive ImmuneCODE repertoires, a step that removed public or cross-reactive TCRs. Drawing on the MIRA antigens, annotated TCRs were analysed further at the level of specific ORF or position within ORF. Depth was the summed frequency of annotated unique rearrangements, while breadth was defined as annotated unique rearrangements over total unique productive rearrangements. Two-sided Wilcoxon rank-sum tests were applied when comparing TCR breadth between groups. TCRdb retrieved this table from immuneACCESS and kept in-frame rearrangements only. Not all clones are present; in checked studies, unresolved V genes account for under half, and no reason is known for the remainder. From that table come the V and J calls and clone size; the DNA was used to work out D and trimming. The sample data list a few hundred thousand clones, and over 75% of these were observed just once. The ten largest account for 3.6% of the sample.

The sample's treatment or condition label, decoded: approximately 18 received Ad26.COV2.S at low or high dose, single or two shots; several received placebo; per-sample allocation not given. For vaccine and placebo recipients, repertoires were sequenced using samples collected on day 63 after the first injection. Between 29 July and 7 August 2020, Cohort 1b enrolled about 27 adults aged 18-55 years at one site in Boston, USA. Ad26.COV2.S was a replication-incompetent adenovirus type 26 vector expressing a prefusion-stabilized SARS-CoV-2 spike protein from the original Wuhan strain. Comments on this clone: It has no known antigen specificity. No base quality information exists; no much larger clone differs at one position.

The sequence came from a person between 18 and 59 years old who received the Ad26.COV2.S COVID-19 vaccine or a placebo. The chain couples TRBV20-1 to TRBJ2-7; TRBD1 agrees with 9 junctional bases. This specimen was peripheral blood, taken in a trial of Ad26.COV2.S vaccine versus placebo. CDR3 region: CSASSRDRVYEQYF. The nucleotide sequence reads as follows: TGCAGTGCTAGTAGCCGGGACAGGGTCTACGAGCAGTACTTC.